Below are 2 T cell receptor beta chains sequenced from a single sample in a study of blood T cell repertoires in COVID-19. The data were produced by immunoSEQ multiplex PCR, yet TCRdb's version contains in-frame clones alone and is incomplete. Of about 270,000 clones listed, around 88% were seen once; the top ten hold 5.5% to 6.5%. The sample consisted of peripheral blood. These receptors were obtained from a woman of 80 years or more with COVID-19, enrolled during active disease.

Points on this clone: Compared with germline, one end of the junction differs, possibly owing to a read error. The rearrangement links TRBV10-1 to TRBJ1-6; D remains ambiguous. The CDR3 has 15 residues. Germline lookup yields CDR1 WNHNN and CDR2 SYGVQD (reference sequence). The CDR3 region is CTSSEEGIVGSPLHF. The CDR3 DNA sequence: TGCACCAGCAGTGAAGAGGGAATAGTAGGATCACCCCTCCACTTT.

The chain employs TRBV7-9 and TRBJ2-5, with 8 bases identical to TRBD1. The CDR3 sequence is 15 residues long. From germline, CDR1 is SEHNR and CDR2 FQNEAQ (reference sequence). Unmatched junction bases numbered 8, after V lost 5 bases and J lost 3 bases. The chain's CDR3 is CASSPARTGKETQYF. The CDR3 nucleotides read TGTGCCAGCAGCCCTGCCCGGACAGGGAAAGAGACCCAGTACTTC.